A single sample gave rise to the 17 T cell receptor beta chains below, sequenced in a study of cytomegalovirus exposure and HLA in healthy donors. Primers for the PCR totalled 60 Vbeta and 13 Jbeta. TCRdb's copy holds only in-frame clones and misses some; the assay was immunoSEQ multiplex PCR. In the table there are around 120,000 clones, roughly 80% of which are singletons. The sequencing sample was made of PBMCs. All receptors come from a boy younger than 18 in good health and CMV-seronegative.

The genes are TRBV2 and TRBJ2-1, with 9 bases identical to TRBD2. The germline V gene has CDR1 SNHLY and CDR2 FYNNEI. The CDR3 has 16 residues. V was pared by 0 bases and J by 8 bases, with 8 bases of the junction left unmatched. The DNA of the CDR3 is TGTGCCAGCAGTGAAGCTCCGGGACTAGCATCCTATGAGCAGTTCTTC. This codes for CASSEAPGLASYEQFF.

The rearrangement links TRBV29-1 to TRBJ1-2; the D is unclear. Deletions cut 4 bases from V and 7 bases from J, with 13 bases between. This CDR3 is 12 amino acids long. Germline values: CDR1 SQVTM, CDR2 ANQGSEA. In nucleotides, the CDR3 is TGCAGCGTTGTGGCGGGGTATGGTGGCTACACCTTC. This translates into CSVVAGYGGYTF.

The genes are TRBV11-3 and TRBJ2-7; 7 nucleotides match TRBD2. CDR3 length: 15 amino acids. Germline loops: CDR1 SGHNT, CDR2 YENEEA. The V gene end was trimmed by 2 bases and the J gene end by 3 bases; junction bases not matched to a gene: 7. CDR3 nucleotides: TGTGCCAGCAGCTTACGGCCCGGGAGGCACTACGAGCAGTACTTC. This encodes CASSLRPGRHYEQYF.

J is TRBJ1-2 and V is TRBV11-2; tentatively, D is TRBD1 (5 bases). V shed 0 bases and J shed 4 bases, with 24 bases lying between them. Germline CDR1 is SGHAT and CDR2 is FQNNGV. The CDR3 covers 19 residues. CDR3 nucleotide sequence: TGTGCCAGCAGCTTAGATCTCGGGCCAGGGCGACTAGGAATCTATGGCTACACCTTC. Translated, it gives CASSLDLGPGRLGIYGYTF.

J is TRBJ2-7 and V is TRBV7-2, with D hard to call. This CDR3 has 14 amino acids. In germline, CDR1 is SGHTA, CDR2 FQGNSA. V was cut by 1 base and J by 4 bases, with 11 bases left in between. The CDR3 protein is CASSLVVDSYEQYF. For the CDR3, the DNA is TGTGCCAGCAGCTTAGTCGTCGACTCGTACGAGCAGTACTTC.

This clone occurred once. This sequence joins TRBV7-3 and TRBJ2-1; TRBD1 might be the D (6 bases). Trimming stripped 5 bases from V and 2 bases from J, with 16 bases between. There are 16 residues in the CDR3. Germline V lookup: CDR1 SGHTA, CDR2 FQGTGA. This CDR3 reads CASSRMGAAAYNEQFF. Here the CDR3 DNA reads TGTGCCAGCAGCCGTATGGGGGCCGCGGCCTACAATGAGCAGTTCTTC.

The gene calls are TRBV5-1 and TRBJ2-2; 12 bases align to TRBD2. V lost 4 bases to trimming and J lost 5 bases; unmatched junction nucleotides: 6. This CDR3 comprises 16 residues. CDR1 is SGHRS and CDR2 is YFSETQ in the germline V gene. Here the CDR3 DNA reads TGCGCCAGCAGCGGACCCGGACTAGCGGGAACCGGGGAGCTGTTTTTT. Translating gives CASSGPGLAGTGELFF.

This chain connects TRBV5-4 to TRBJ2-7; D uncertain. This CDR3 region has 14 residues. Trimming removed 3 bases at V and 6 bases at J, with 16 bases between. From germline, CDR1 is SGHNT and CDR2 YYREEE (reference sequence). The CDR3, as DNA: TGTGCCAGCAGCTCCTTAGACAAGCCCATCGAGCAGTACTTC. As protein: CASSSLDKPIEQYF.

The rearrangement uses TRBV7-2 and TRBJ2-7; TRBD1 matches at 10 bases. V shed 0 bases, J shed 12 bases, and the junction held 17 bases outside the gene matches. The V gene's germline CDR1 is SGHTA and CDR2 FQGNSA. This CDR3 has 17 amino acids. The CDR3 is CASSLATGGSFRGMAYF. DNA of the CDR3: TGTGCCAGCAGCTTAGCGACAGGGGGCAGTTTTCGCGGGATGGCGTACTTC.

The gene calls are TRBV27 and TRBJ2-7; the match to TRBD2 covers 8 bases. The trim removed 0 bases at V and 3 bases at J, leaving 4 bases unmatched. Looked up from germline, CDR1 is MNHEY and CDR2 is SMNVEV (reference sequence). The CDR3 is 15 residues long. CDR3 nucleotide sequence: TGTGCCAGCAGTTTATCAGGGACTAGTGGCTACGAGCAGTACTTC. Amino acid sequence: CASSLSGTSGYEQYF.

This rearrangement joins TRBV11-2 to TRBJ2-1, with 8 bases fitting TRBD2. J gave up 0 bases and V 4 bases, and 14 bases lay outside the gene matches. The CDR3 totals 19 residues. CDR1 is SGHAT, CDR2 FQNNGV, per germline. The DNA of the CDR3 is TGTGCCAGCAGCTCGGAGAAGGCGGGAGGCGTAAGCTCCTACAATGAGCAGTTCTTC. Protein product: CASSSEKAGGVSSYNEQFF. Full variable domain (outside the CDR3, taken from reference TRBV11-2 and TRBJ2-1): EAGVAQSPRYKIIEKRQSVAFWCNPISGHATLYWYQQILGQGPKLLIQFQNNGVVDDSQLPKDRFSAERLKGVDSTLKIQPAKLEDSAVYLCASSSEKAGGVSSYNEQFFGPGTRLTVL.

The CDR3 sequence is CSAGAFEQFF. The DNA for the CDR3 is TGCAGTGCGGGGGCTTTTGAGCAGTTCTTC. The chain employs TRBV20-1 and TRBJ2-1; a weak D match, TRBD1 (6 bases). V shed 6 bases and J shed 9 bases, with 9 bases lying between them. This CDR3 contains 10 residues. CDR1 and CDR2 from the germline V gene are DFQATT and SNEGSKA (reference sequence).

The J gene is TRBJ2-7, the V gene TRBV6-5; the D is unclear. The CDR3 covers 12 residues. Germline V gene sequence: CDR1 MNHEY, CDR2 SVGAGI. V was clipped by 8 bases and J by 0 bases, with 8 bases between them. Here the CDR3 DNA reads TGTGCCAGCGGAGCGAGCTCCTACGAGCAGTACTTC. Its protein is CASGASSYEQYF.

J is TRBJ2-2 and V is TRBV5-4; D uncertain. V lost 0 bases and J lost 1, with 7 bases in between. The CDR3 has 15 amino acids. Germline CDR1 and CDR2: SGHNT and YYREEE (reference sequence). Here the CDR3 reads CASSLDRGNTGELFF. Here the CDR3 DNA reads TGTGCCAGCAGCTTGGACCGCGGGAACACCGGGGAGCTGTTTTTT.

The chain couples TRBV25-1 to TRBJ1-2, with no clear D. This CDR3 has 15 amino acids. The V end was cut by 4 bases, the J end by 1 base, with 13 bases between. Germline CDR1 MGHDK, CDR2 SYGVNS. In nucleotides, the CDR3 is TGTGCCAGCAGTGTACGCGGCGGGGTTAACTATGGCTACACCTTC. Translation gives CASSVRGGVNYGYTF.

The chain combines TRBV19 with TRBJ2-2; TRBD1 agrees at 7 bases. Germline CDR1 reads LNHDA; CDR2 reads SQIVND (reference sequence). The CDR3 spans 16 residues. The V gene end was trimmed by 7 bases and the J gene end by 2 bases; junction bases not matched to a gene: 10. CDR3 loop: CASTPRGGLNTGELFF. For the CDR3, the DNA is TGTGCCAGTACCCCCCGAGGGGGCTTAAACACCGGGGAGCTGTTTTTT. The full variable domain, its missing parts supplied by reference TRBV19 and TRBJ2-2, is DGGITQSPKYLFRKEGQNVTLSCEQNLNHDAMYWYRQDPGQGLRLIYYSQIVNDFQKGDIAEGYSVSREKKESFPLTVTSAQKNPTAFYLCASTPRGGLNTGELFFGEGSRLTVL.

This clone has just one count. The genes are TRBV30 and TRBJ2-1, with D possibly being TRBD2 (6 bases). The V end lost 2 bases, the J end lost 1 base, and 18 bases lay between the germline ends. From germline, CDR1 is GTSNPN and CDR2 SVGIG (reference sequence). This CDR3 has 17 amino acids. CDR3 sequence (DNA): TGTGCCTGGAGTCCCTTCGTGTCGGGAGCTTCCTACAATGAGCAGTTCTTC. Its translation: CAWSPFVSGASYNEQFF.